This entry describes one T cell receptor beta chain. The sample originates from a study of shared clonotypes between healthy human individuals. Trimming stripped 3 bases from V and 9 bases from J, with 11 bases between. The germline V gene encodes CDR1 WSHSY and CDR2 SAAADI. The CDR3 totals 12 residues. Produced via immunoSEQ multiplex PCR; TCRdb's table is partial and in-frame only. Of about 120,000 clones in the sample, 55% to 70% were seen once. The sequence was collected from a woman in her 30s in good health. The rearrangement links TRBV10-2 to TRBJ2-5; D remains ambiguous. The source material was memory CD8+ T cells sorted from blood. Documented subset: CD45RO+ cells pooled with CCR7-negative TemRA cells. The CDR3: CASSDKFLSQYF. CDR3 coding DNA: TGCGCCAGCAGTGATAAGTTTCTATCCCAGTACTTC.